The 22 T cell receptor beta chains given below trace back to one sample, sequenced in a study of lymphopenia after photon versus proton radiotherapy. Repertoires were generated with immunoSEQ multiplex PCR, while TCRdb's copy carries only in-frame clones and drops some. The data contain about 160,000 clones, about 85% of them seen just once; the ten biggest clones take up approximately 4.6%. Source: peripheral blood, taken from a patient treated with photon-based radiotherapy. These receptors all come from a man aged 50 or older with gastric cancer.

V and J are TRBV19 and TRBJ2-1; the match to TRBD1 covers 8 bases. V dropped 3 bases and J dropped 8; count of bases not matched to a gene: 3. Germline V CDR1 and CDR2: LNHDA, SQIVND (reference sequence). The CDR3 has 13 amino acids. CDR3 region: CASSIQGAHEQFF. The CDR3 nucleotides read TGTGCCAGTAGTATCCAGGGGGCCCATGAGCAGTTCTTC.

The chain is built from TRBV9 and TRBJ1-4, with D unclear. Trimming removed 4 bases at V and 3 bases at J, with 7 bases between. This CDR3 has 13 residues. Germline CDR1 SGDLS, CDR2 YYNGEE. The DNA for the CDR3 is TGTGCCAGCAGCCGAGAACCTAATGAAAAACTGTTTTTT. Translating gives CASSREPNEKLFF.

The chain uses TRBV28 and TRBJ1-5; D remains unclear. The length of the CDR3 is 15 residues. Trimming took off 6 bases at V and 3 bases at J, with 15 bases between the two ends. The V gene's germline CDR1 is MDHEN and CDR2 SYDVKM. The chain's CDR3 is CASRNSGGFNQPQHF. CDR3 DNA: TGTGCCAGCAGGAACAGCGGTGGGTTCAATCAGCCCCAGCATTTT.

The chain couples TRBV19 to TRBJ2-7, with 11 bases that match TRBD2. Germline V gives CDR1 LNHDA, CDR2 SQIVND (reference sequence). V was clipped by 4 bases and J by 5 bases; unmatched bases: 13. This CDR3 is 17 amino acids long. The CDR3 region has the DNA TGTGCCAGTAGTAAAGGACTAGCGGGCCTAAAGTCGGACGAGCAGTACTTC. Its protein product is CASSKGLAGLKSDEQYF.

The rearrangement links TRBV30 to TRBJ1-1, with 8 bases matching TRBD1. The V gene end was trimmed by 2 bases and the J gene end by 10 bases; junction bases not matched to a gene: 9. CDR1 and CDR2 from the germline V gene are GTSNPN and SVGIG (reference sequence). This CDR3 is 13 amino acids long. The CDR3 loop is CAWSQGAIRLAFF. CDR3 coding DNA: TGTGCCTGGAGTCAGGGGGCGATTCGGTTAGCTTTCTTT.

This chain uses TRBV10-3 with TRBJ1-3, with TRBD1 matching over 8 bases. The CDR3 loop spans 15 amino acids. Germline V gene sequence: CDR1 ENHRY, CDR2 SYGVKD. Losses at the gene ends were 6 bases for V and 0 bases for J; bases not matched to a gene: 4. The CDR3 is CAISSGGHSGNTIYF. The CDR3 DNA is TGTGCCATCAGCTCAGGGGGCCACTCTGGAAACACCATATATTTT.

This chain joins TRBV7-2 and TRBJ2-3; D might be TRBD1 or TRBD2, each matching 5 bases. The CDR3 runs to 18 residues. Germline CDR1 SGHTA, CDR2 FQGNSA. V was cut by 1 base and J by 4 bases, with 21 bases left in between. In nucleotides, the CDR3 is TGTGCCAGCAGCTTAGACTTATGGGGGAGCTCTTCCCCAGATACGCAGTATTTT. It is translated as CASSLDLWGSSSPDTQYF.

The chain couples TRBV5-4 to TRBJ1-2; 10 bases match TRBD1. In germline, CDR1 is SGHNT, CDR2 YYREEE (reference sequence). The trim removed 5 bases at V and 4 bases at J, leaving 8 bases unmatched. The CDR3 runs 15 residues. CDR3 DNA sequence: TGTGCCAGCAGGATCGGGACAGGGGATATCTATGGCTACACCTTC. Translated, it gives CASRIGTGDIYGYTF.

This clone was detected only a few times. The chain employs TRBV19 and TRBJ2-1; 8 nucleotides match TRBD1. Germline lookup yields CDR1 LNHDA and CDR2 SQIVND (reference sequence). CDR3 length: 15 amino acids. With V trimmed by 6 bases and J by 2 bases, 6 bases remained unmatched. As DNA, the CDR3 is TGTGCCAGTAGCCGAGGACAGGGCCCCTACAATGAGCAGTTCTTC. This encodes CASSRGQGPYNEQFF.

This sequence joins TRBV30 and TRBJ2-2, with 12 nucleotides matching TRBD2. Germline loops: CDR1 GTSNPN, CDR2 SVGIG (reference sequence). The CDR3 loop spans 17 amino acids. The V segment lost 2 bases and the J segment 5 bases; nucleotides outside the gene matches: 9. The CDR3 DNA follows: TGTGCCTGGAGTAGGCCTAGCGGGAGGGCCAGAACCGGGGAGCTGTTTTTT. Its translation is CAWSRPSGRARTGELFF.

This clone was recorded once. The rearrangement uses TRBV5-4 and TRBJ2-1; D tentatively fits TRBD1 or TRBD2 (5 bases each). This CDR3 has 13 amino acids. Germline values: CDR1 SGHNT, CDR2 YYREEE (reference sequence). V was trimmed by 0 bases and J by 8 bases, leaving 9 bases between them. The CDR3 sequence is CASSLVRGDEQFF. CDR3 DNA sequence: TGTGCCAGCAGCTTGGTGAGGGGCGATGAGCAGTTCTTC.

DNA of the CDR3: TGTGCCAGCTCACCCGGACTAGCGGGAAAAGAGACCCAGTACTTC. This sequence encodes CASSPGLAGKETQYF. The rearrangement uses TRBV18 and TRBJ2-5, with 12 bases matching TRBD2. CDR1 and CDR2 from the germline V gene are KGHSH and LQKENI. Losses at the gene ends were 3 bases for V and 3 bases for J; bases not matched to a gene: 2. CDR3 length: 15 residues.

This chain connects TRBV5-1 to TRBJ1-2; no clear D gene. The germline V gene has CDR1 SGHRS and CDR2 YFSETQ. Trimming shortened V by 1 base and J by 4 bases, and 11 bases separated the two germline ends. This CDR3 has 14 residues. The CDR3 sequence: CASSLSSRVYGYTF. The CDR3 DNA reads as TGCGCCAGCAGCTTGTCCAGCCGAGTCTATGGCTACACCTTC.

For this clone: The junction departs from the called germline gene at one end, perhaps through a read error. The sample holds other DNA sequences that translate to the same CDR3. V gene TRBV7-9 combines with J gene TRBJ2-3; 12 bases map to TRBD2. CDR1 and CDR2 (germline): SEHNR, FQNEAQ (reference sequence). This CDR3 is built from 14 residues. Written as DNA, the CDR3 is TGTGCCAGCAGCCTAGCGGGAGGGACAGATACGCAGTATTTT. It encodes CASSLAGGTDTQYF.

The rearrangement uses TRBV4-2 and TRBJ1-5; tentative D call: TRBD1 (5 bases). Per germline, CDR1 LGHNA and CDR2 YNFKEQ. The CDR3 has 15 residues. Trimming removed 4 bases at V and 5 bases at J, with 15 bases between. In DNA form, the CDR3 reads TGTGCCAGCAGCCCGTCGGGGGACCGGGATCAGCCCCAGCATTTT. Encoded protein: CASSPSGDRDQPQHF.

Concerning this clone: Germline and junction disagree at one end, which may indicate a read error. The chain combines TRBV7-3 with TRBJ2-3, with TRBD1 identical over 7 bases. The CDR3 is 15 amino acids. CDR1 and CDR2 (germline): SGHTA, FQGTGA. Written as DNA, the CDR3 is TGTGCCAGCAGCCTAACCGGGACAGGCACAGATACGCAGTATTTT. Protein sequence: CASSLTGTGTDTQYF.

This rearrangement joins TRBV7-9 to TRBJ2-1; 9 nucleotides match TRBD2. Trimming cost V 5 bases and J 6 bases; bases outside gene matches: 14. Germline V gene data show CDR1 as SEHNR and CDR2 as FQNEAQ (reference sequence). The CDR3 length is 17 residues. CDR3 sequence (DNA): TGTGCCAGCAGCCTCCGGCGGGGGACTAGCATAGTCAATGAGCAGTTCTTC. As protein: CASSLRRGTSIVNEQFF.

V and J are TRBV6-1 and TRBJ1-2, with 7 bases aligning to TRBD1. Per the germline V gene, CDR1 is MNHNS and CDR2 is SASEGT. The CDR3 is made up of 13 amino acids. Losses at the gene ends were 5 bases for V and 4 bases for J; bases not matched to a gene: 4. CDR3 DNA sequence: TGTGCCAGCAGTAGAGGGGGCGGCTATGGCTACACCTTC. Its protein product is CASSRGGGYGYTF.

The chain has TRBV29-1 and TRBJ1-2, with no clear D. This CDR3 region has 12 residues. Trimming cost V 3 bases and J 4 bases, with 9 bases left between them. CDR1 SQVTM and CDR2 ANQGSEA come from the germline V gene. In DNA, the CDR3 is TGCAGCGTTGATACTGACGTCTATGGCTACACCTTC. Translation: CSVDTDVYGYTF.

The chain has TRBV2 and TRBJ1-2; D remains unclear. The germline CDR1 and CDR2 sequences are SNHLY and FYNNEI. CDR3 length equals 12 residues. The V end lost 2 bases, the J end lost 12 bases, and 13 bases lay between the germline ends. This CDR3 is CASSESGVVDTF. Here the CDR3 DNA reads TGTGCCAGCAGTGAATCTGGGGTCGTGGACACCTTC.

This clone appeared a few times. The chain recombines TRBV19 with TRBJ1-3; D not resolved. Looked up from germline, CDR1 is LNHDA and CDR2 is SQIVND (reference sequence). Between the trimmed V and J ends, which lost 6 bases and 0 bases, there was a span of 12 bases. This CDR3 contains 15 residues. The CDR3 is CASRPPGYSGNTIYF. CDR3 nucleotides: TGTGCCAGTAGGCCACCGGGATACTCTGGAAACACCATATATTTT.

The chain joins TRBV19 to TRBJ1-5, with D perhaps matching TRBD1 (6 bases). Germline CDR1 and CDR2: LNHDA and SQIVND (reference sequence). V gave up 8 bases and J gave up 0 bases, with 20 bases separating them. The CDR3 runs to 17 residues. CDR3 protein: CASREGGATYSNQPQHF. Written as DNA, the CDR3 is TGTGCCAGTCGTGAGGGGGGGGCAACTTATAGCAATCAGCCCCAGCATTTT.